The 32 T cell receptor beta chains in this list originate from one sample, sequenced in a study of siplizumab effects on memory and regulatory T cells. Profiling relied on immunoSEQ multiplex PCR, and the TCRdb table lists in-frame clones only, not all of them. The sample lists approximately 75,000 clones; 93% were seen once. Sequenced sample: CD8+ T cells sorted from blood. The receptors derive from a human donor in good health.

The chain couples TRBV7-9 to TRBJ2-5; the D is unclear. The CDR3 length is 17 residues. Germline lookup yields CDR1 SEHNR and CDR2 FQNEAQ (reference sequence). V lost 3 bases to trimming and J lost 2 bases, with 19 bases between them. The DNA of the CDR3 is TGTGCCAGCAGCTTCCTCGGCCGAGAGGACCCACAAGAGACCCAGTACTTC. Its protein product is CASSFLGREDPQETQYF.

The V call is TRBV7-9, the J call TRBJ2-5; 8 bases are shared with TRBD1. The CDR3 has 15 residues. The V and J ends lost 4 bases and 1 base, in that order; junction bases with no gene match: 5. The germline gives CDR1 SEHNR, CDR2 FQNEAQ (reference sequence). The CDR3 is CASSSRTGSQETQYF. As DNA, the CDR3 is TGTGCCAGCAGCTCCAGGACAGGGTCCCAAGAGACCCAGTACTTC.

The rearrangement uses TRBV27 and TRBJ2-5; 8 bases agree with TRBD2. The J call is doubtful: the DNA matches TRBJ2-7 better. The CDR3 is 15 amino acids. Germline CDR1 and CDR2: MNHEY and SMNVEV (reference sequence). The CDR3 DNA follows: TGTGCCAGCAACACACTAGCGGCGAGCTCCTACGAGCAGTACTTC. Protein: CASNTLAASSYEQYF.

The V and J genes are TRBV29-1 and TRBJ2-2; 8 positions agree with TRBD1. The J segment lost 1 base and the V segment lost 3 bases, leaving 4 bases of the junction unmatched. This CDR3 has 15 residues. Germline V gene data show CDR1 as SQVTM and CDR2 as ANQGSEA. In DNA, the CDR3 is TGCAGCGTTGATATAGGACAGGGGAACACCGGGGAGCTGTTTTTT. Its translation: CSVDIGQGNTGELFF.

The chain is built from TRBV7-2 and TRBJ1-4, with a tentative D call TRBD1 (6 bases). From germline, CDR1 is SGHTA and CDR2 FQGNSA. Trimming removed 5 bases from V and 4 bases from J, with 20 bases in between. There are 17 residues in the CDR3. The CDR3, as DNA: TGTGCCAGCAGCCAGACGGGTGCGGGGGCGATTAATGAAAAACTGTTTTTT. Amino acids: CASSQTGAGAINEKLFF.

The chain has TRBV5-5 and TRBJ2-1; TRBD1 matches 8 bases. CDR1 SGHKS and CDR2 YYEKEE come from the germline V gene (reference sequence). Trimming removed 2 bases from V and 6 bases from J; junction bases left unmatched: 10. This CDR3 comprises 16 residues. CDR3 residues: CASSLGQGGIGNEQFF. In DNA form, the CDR3 reads TGTGCCAGCAGCTTAGGACAGGGAGGAATCGGCAATGAGCAGTTCTTC.

The chain uses TRBV2 and TRBJ2-2, with D possibly being TRBD2 (5 bases). This CDR3 is 14 amino acids long. In germline, CDR1 is SNHLY, CDR2 FYNNEI. Trimming took off 7 bases at V and 6 bases at J, with 15 bases between the two ends. DNA for the CDR3: TGTGCCAGCACGGATGCGGGCTCTCCCGGGGAGCTGTTTTTT. Encoded protein: CASTDAGSPGELFF.

As concerns this clone: The sample holds other DNA sequences that translate to the same CDR3. This chain joins TRBV4-1 and TRBJ1-5; D unresolved. In germline, CDR1 is MGHRA, CDR2 YSYEKL. The germline V and J ends were trimmed by 0 bases and 3 bases, with 9 bases remaining between them. CDR3 length: 15 amino acids. CDR3 amino acids: CASSQDRGSNQPQHF. The CDR3 DNA is TGCGCCAGCAGCCAAGATCGTGGTTCCAATCAGCCCCAGCATTTT.

The J gene is TRBJ2-5, the V gene TRBV29-1; possibly TRBD1 or TRBD2 for D (6 bases each). Trimming pared 3 bases from V and 9 bases from J, leaving 32 bases between. This CDR3 is built from 18 residues. Germline V CDR1 and CDR2: SQVTM, ANQGSEA. CDR3: CSVEGGRVSVGGEGAQYF. As DNA, the CDR3 is TGCAGCGTTGAGGGGGGCCGCGTCTCAGTAGGAGGGGAAGGGGCCCAGTACTTC.

Turning to this clone: This CDR3 is also generated by other DNA sequences in the sample. J is TRBJ1-3 and V is TRBV4-1, with D unresolved. Germline V gene lookup returns CDR1 MGHRA and CDR2 YSYEKL. V lost 0 bases, J lost 1 base, and 7 bases lay in between. The CDR3 has 15 residues. CDR3: CASSQDRGSGNTIYF. The CDR3 DNA is TGCGCCAGCAGCCAAGATCGAGGGTCTGGAAACACCATATATTTT.

The genes are TRBV7-9 and TRBJ1-5, with D tentatively TRBD1 (6 bases). CDR1 SEHNR and CDR2 FQNEAQ come from the germline V gene (reference sequence). V gave up 1 base and J gave up 2 bases, with 6 bases separating them. The CDR3 covers 14 residues. The CDR3 sequence is CASSLGTGNQPQHF. In nucleotides, the CDR3 is TGTGCCAGCAGCTTAGGGACAGGCAATCAGCCCCAGCATTTT.

This rearrangement joins TRBV28 to TRBJ2-5; unclear D gene. Germline V CDR1 and CDR2: MDHEN, SYDVKM. This CDR3 is 13 amino acids long. Trimming left V 5 bases short and J 2 bases short, with 9 bases between. The CDR3 here is CASSVVPQETQYF. The CDR3 DNA reads as TGTGCCAGCAGTGTGGTTCCTCAAGAGACCCAGTACTTC.

This clone was recorded once. The chain is built from TRBV10-3 and TRBJ2-2; D is unresolved. The CDR3 covers 13 residues. The V gene's germline CDR1 is ENHRY and CDR2 SYGVKD. Trimming took off 7 bases at V and 0 bases at J, with 6 bases between the two ends. The CDR3 region has the DNA TGTGCCATCAAAGATGCGAACACCGGGGAGCTGTTTTTT. Translating gives CAIKDANTGELFF.

This clone was detected once. This chain connects TRBV6-5 to TRBJ2-1; weak D call: TRBD2 (5 bases). V lost 2 bases, J lost 9 bases, and 8 bases lay in between. This CDR3 comprises 12 residues. Germline lookup yields CDR1 MNHEY and CDR2 SVGAGI. The DNA of the CDR3 is TGTGCCAGCAGTTACACCGGAGGTGAGCAGTTCTTC. It specifies CASSYTGGEQFF.

V gene TRBV5-6 combines with J gene TRBJ2-7; D gene ambiguous. The ends were cut back, 4 bases at V and 4 bases at J, with 15 bases in the middle. Germline CDR1 reads SGHDT; CDR2 reads YYEEEE. The CDR3 runs to 14 residues. The CDR3 region has the DNA TGTGCCAGCAGCAACAACCCCAGTTGGTACGAGCAGTACTTC. It codes for CASSNNPSWYEQYF.

This chain links TRBV6-1 with TRBJ2-7, with D perhaps matching TRBD1 (7 bases). The CDR3 length is 15 residues. Trimming took off 1 base at V and 0 bases at J, with 10 bases between the two ends. CDR1 and CDR2 from the germline V gene are MNHNS and SASEGT. In DNA, the CDR3 is TGTGCCAGCAGTGAAGGCCAGGGGGGCTCCTACGAGCAGTACTTC. It encodes CASSEGQGGSYEQYF.

There are a few counts of this clone. The gene calls are TRBV28 and TRBJ1-2; D gene ambiguous. Trimming pared 11 bases from V and 4 bases from J, leaving 14 bases between. The CDR3 spans 12 residues. Germline lookup yields CDR1 MDHEN and CDR2 SYDVKM. The CDR3 nucleotides are TGTGCCGGTCATGACGCCTTCTATGGCTACACCTTC. Translating gives CAGHDAFYGYTF.

V gene TRBV30 combines with J gene TRBJ2-7; D possibly matches TRBD1 or TRBD2 (6 bases each). The CDR3 is 15 residues long. Germline values: CDR1 GTSNPN, CDR2 SVGIG (reference sequence). With 4 bases removed from V and 2 bases from J, the gap between germline ends came to 18 bases. The CDR3 bases are TGTGCCTGGACCAGCGAGACGGGGGCAACCTACGAGCAGTACTTC. Protein: CAWTSETGATYEQYF. The full variable domain, with the rest looked up from reference TRBV30 and TRBJ2-7, is SQTIHQWPATLVQPVGSPLSLECTVEGTSNPNLYWYRQAAGRGLQLLFYSVGIGQISSEVPQNLSASRPQDRQFILSSKKLLLSDSGFYLCAWTSETGATYEQYFGPGTRLTVT.

This rearrangement joins TRBV19 to TRBJ2-7; D gene uncertain. This CDR3 is built from 13 residues. The germline gives CDR1 LNHDA, CDR2 SQIVND (reference sequence). Trimming removed 5 bases at V and 0 bases at J, with 8 bases between. CDR3 sequence: CASSAPASYEQYF. The CDR3 region has the DNA TGTGCCAGTAGTGCACCTGCCTCCTACGAGCAGTACTTC.

The chain recombines TRBV9 with TRBJ1-2; 7 nucleotides agree with TRBD1. Unmatched junction bases numbered 12, after V lost 4 bases and J lost 6 bases. Per germline, CDR1 SGDLS and CDR2 YYNGEE. The CDR3 is 15 amino acids. CDR3 amino acids: CASSPPTGTGDGYTF. The CDR3 region has the DNA TGTGCCAGCAGCCCCCCGACAGGGACTGGTGATGGCTACACCTTC. The whole variable domain, remainder taken from reference TRBV9 and TRBJ1-2, is DSGVTQTPKHLITATGQRVTLRCSPRSGDLSVYWYQQSLDQGLQFLIQYYNGEERAKGNILERFSAQQFPDLHSELNLSSLELGDSALYFCASSPPTGTGDGYTFGSGTRLTVV.

The rearrangement joins TRBV5-6 to TRBJ2-5; D gene unclear. Trimming left V 4 bases short and J 5 bases short, with 27 bases between. This CDR3 has 18 residues. Germline lookup yields CDR1 SGHDT and CDR2 YYEEEE. The DNA of the CDR3 is TGTGCCAGCAGCCCCGGTGGTGTGGCGGAGTATGGGATTGAGACCCAGTACTTC. It codes for CASSPGGVAEYGIETQYF. Drawing the rest from reference TRBV5-6 and TRBJ2-5, the complete variable domain is DAGVTQSPTHLIKTRGQQVTLRCSPKSGHDTVSWYQQALGQGPQFIFQYYEEEERQRGNFPDRFSGHQFPNYSSELNVNALLLGDSALYLCASSPGGVAEYGIETQYFGPGTRLLVL.

The chain employs TRBV5-1 and TRBJ2-7; the match to TRBD2 covers 8 bases. CDR1 and CDR2 (germline): SGHRS, YFSETQ. This CDR3 is built from 16 residues. Trimming removed 3 bases from V and 4 bases from J; junction bases left unmatched: 12. CDR3 protein: CASSSRLTGGPYEQYF. CDR3 nucleotide sequence: TGCGCCAGCAGCTCACGGCTTACGGGGGGGCCATACGAGCAGTACTTC.

The chain links TRBV19 to TRBJ1-6, with 10 bases matching TRBD1. Germline CDR1 is LNHDA and CDR2 is SQIVND (reference sequence). Unmatched junction bases numbered 4, after V lost 7 bases and J lost 7 bases. The CDR3 consists of 14 residues. The CDR3 DNA sequence: TGTGCCAGTATCGCGGGACAGGGGAATTCACCCCTCCACTTT. It codes for CASIAGQGNSPLHF.

The chain carries TRBV27 and TRBJ2-1, with 10 bases that match TRBD1. The CDR3 length is 15 residues. The V segment lost 7 bases and the J segment 2 bases; nucleotides outside the gene matches: 5. CDR1 and CDR2 from the germline V gene are MNHEY and SMNVEV (reference sequence). CDR3 bases: TGTGCCAGCACCCAAGGACAGGGGGCCTACAATGAGCAGTTCTTC. Its translation: CASTQGQGAYNEQFF.

V is TRBV9 and J is TRBJ1-5, with a tentative D call TRBD1 (6 bases). V lost 3 bases and J 6 bases, leaving 10 bases between the germline ends. Per germline, CDR1 SGDLS and CDR2 YYNGEE. The CDR3 is 13 amino acids. The CDR3 sequence is CASSEEGGQPQHF. CDR3 nucleotide sequence: TGTGCCAGCAGCGAGGAAGGGGGTCAGCCCCAGCATTTT.

The chain combines TRBV7-9 with TRBJ2-3; 7 bases line up with TRBD2. Per the germline V gene, CDR1 is SEHNR and CDR2 is FQNEAQ (reference sequence). V lost 5 bases to trimming and J lost 1 base; unmatched junction nucleotides: 12. The CDR3 is 17 residues long. The CDR3 bases are TGTGCCAGCAGCCCTCCTGGGCTAGCGGAACGCACAGATACGCAGTATTTT. Encoded protein: CASSPPGLAERTDTQYF.

V is TRBV19 and J is TRBJ2-3; D gene ambiguous. The CDR3 is made up of 13 amino acids. Per the germline V gene, CDR1 is LNHDA and CDR2 is SQIVND (reference sequence). The ends were cut back, 5 bases at V and 2 bases at J, with 8 bases in the middle. The CDR3 DNA reads as TGTGCCAGTAGTCAGCTTGTCACAGATACGCAGTATTTT. This encodes CASSQLVTDTQYF.

J is TRBJ1-1 and V is TRBV9; D might be TRBD1 (6 bases). This CDR3 comprises 13 residues. The V end lost 1 base, the J end lost 3 bases, and 7 bases lay between the germline ends. Germline V gene data show CDR1 as SGDLS and CDR2 as YYNGEE. The DNA of the CDR3 is TGTGCCAGCAGCGTATCAGGGGACACTGAAGCTTTCTTT. It is translated as CASSVSGDTEAFF.

The chain joins TRBV4-1 to TRBJ2-7; D gene unclear. This CDR3 comprises 15 residues. Germline lookup yields CDR1 MGHRA and CDR2 YSYEKL. Trimming stripped 0 bases from V and 5 bases from J, with 14 bases between. The CDR3 sequence: CASSQDTASLDEQYF. The CDR3 nucleotides read TGCGCCAGCAGCCAAGATACCGCCTCGTTGGACGAGCAGTACTTC.

The chain recombines TRBV28 with TRBJ1-2; 7 positions match TRBD1. Germline lookup yields CDR1 MDHEN and CDR2 SYDVKM. The ends lost 6 bases at V and 8 bases at J; junction bases unmatched: 15. The CDR3 covers 15 residues. The CDR3 loop is CASRVVPPQGEGYTF. CDR3 bases: TGTGCCAGCAGGGTTGTCCCTCCGCAGGGGGAAGGCTACACCTTC.

The V gene is TRBV7-2, the J gene TRBJ2-1, with 10 bases that match TRBD2. Germline CDR1 and CDR2: SGHTA and FQGNSA. The length of the CDR3 is 15 residues. The ends lost 3 bases at V and 4 bases at J; junction bases unmatched: 3. CDR3 sequence: CASSFPSGGYNEQFF. CDR3 nucleotide sequence: TGTGCCAGCAGCTTTCCTAGCGGGGGTTACAATGAGCAGTTCTTC.

V usage is TRBV28 and J usage is TRBJ2-3, with D possibly matching TRBD2 (5 bases). The CDR3 covers 13 residues. The V end lost 2 bases, the J end lost 5 bases, and 8 bases lay between the germline ends. The germline CDR1 and CDR2 sequences are MDHEN and SYDVKM. The CDR3 bases are TGTGCCAGCAGTTTAGGACGGGGAGATACGCAGTATTTT. Translating gives CASSLGRGDTQYF.